Listed below are T cell receptor beta chains from one sample, sequenced in a study of cytomegalovirus exposure and HLA in healthy donors. Assay: immunoSEQ multiplex PCR; the TCRdb copy retains only in-frame clones and omits some. The sample shows some 120,000 clones, roughly 82% of them seen only once. Sequencing was done on a sample of PBMCs. Every receptor here comes from a woman aged 18-29 years in good health and CMV-seronegative. Each CDR3 is given with its conserved first and last residue. Fields, in order: J gene, clone size, V gene, D gene, CDR3 protein, CDR3 DNA. D genes are given only for firm matches. A row's size may be missing; if present it is once, few, many or a size class.

>TRBJ1-1|once|TRBV25-1|TRBD1
CASSGDRGGTEAFF
TGTGCCAGCAGTGGTGACAGGGGTGGAACTGAAGCTTTCTTT
>TRBJ2-7|NA|TRBV27|NA
CASSSYYSSYEQYF
TGTGCCAGCAGTTCCTACTACTCCTCCTACGAGCAGTACTTC
>TRBJ1-3|NA|TRBV5-4|NA
CASSSGSGNTIYF
TGTGCCAGCAGCTCCGGGTCTGGAAACACCATATATTTT
>TRBJ2-3|few|TRBV11-2|NA
CASSEGWRGPTDTQYF
TGTGCCAGCAGCGAAGGGTGGAGGGGACCCACAGATACGCAGTATTTT
>TRBJ2-5|NA|TRBV27|NA
CASSLSTGVGGETQYF
TGTGCCAGCAGTTTATCGACGGGGGTCGGGGGAGAGACCCAGTACTTC
>TRBJ1-1|NA|TRBV10-2|NA
CASSDPQGRAAFF
TGCGCCAGCAGTGATCCACAGGGTCGGGCAGCTTTCTTT
>TRBJ1-1|NA|TRBV4-2|NA
CASSHGGAEAFF
TGTGCCAGCAGCCATGGAGGGGCTGAAGCTTTCTTT
>TRBJ2-3|NA|TRBV4-1|NA
CASSQVAGWSTDTQYF
TGCGCCAGCAGCCAAGTGGCAGGTTGGAGCACAGATACGCAGTATTTT
>TRBJ2-1|NA|TRBV18|TRBD2
CASSLDGGSKQFF
TGTGCCAGCTCTCTCGATGGCGGGAGTAAGCAGTTCTTC
>TRBJ1-2|NA|TRBV9|NA
CASSVSGDGGYTF
TGTGCCAGCAGCGTTTCAGGGGACGGGGGCTACACCTTC
>TRBJ1-2|NA|TRBV7-2|NA
CASSVDPRDHPGYTF
TGTGCCAGCAGCGTCGACCCCCGGGATCATCCCGGGTACACCTTC
>TRBJ2-1|NA|TRBV7-9|TRBD1
CASWDSYNEQFF
TGTGCCAGCTGGGACAGTTACAATGAGCAGTTCTTC
>TRBJ1-1|once|TRBV7-7|TRBD1
CASSLGGQASKAFF
TGTGCTAGCAGCTTAGGGGGCCAGGCATCGAAGGCTTTCTTT
>TRBJ1-6|once|TRBV9|NA
CASSVGEMRVHSPLHF
TGTGCCAGCAGCGTAGGGGAGATGAGGGTACATTCACCCCTCCACTTT
>TRBJ2-7|NA|TRBV11-2|TRBD1
CASSLLGGLSYEQYF
TGTGCCAGCAGCTTGTTAGGGGGCCTCTCCTACGAGCAGTACTTC
>TRBJ2-1|NA|TRBV29-1|NA
CSVEGYRAYNEQFF
TGCAGCGTTGAAGGGTACAGGGCCTACAATGAGCAGTTCTTC
>TRBJ2-1|NA|TRBV10-2|NA
CASTSGGANEQFF
TGCGCCAGCACCAGCGGAGGGGCCAATGAGCAGTTCTTC
>TRBJ1-2|few|TRBV11-2|TRBD1
CASSTDREGYTF
TGTGCCAGCAGCACGGACAGGGAAGGCTACACCTTC
>TRBJ2-7|NA|TRBV14|NA
CASSYRRGKQYF
TGTGCCAGCAGCTATCGAAGGGGCAAGCAGTACTTC